What follows are 10 T cell receptor beta chains derived from one specimen sequenced in a study of T cell responses to AZD1222 COVID-19 vaccine. TCRdb's copy holds only in-frame clones and misses some; the assay was immunoSEQ multiplex PCR. The sample includes some 86,000 clones, under 95% of them seen just once. The specimen was peripheral blood, collected on day 0 of AZD1222 vaccination. These receptors were obtained from an adult in good health.

This chain joins TRBV29-1 and TRBJ2-1, with 7 bases lining up with TRBD2. This CDR3 region has 12 residues. The V and J ends lost 3 bases and 5 bases, in that order; junction bases with no gene match: 1. The germline CDR1 and CDR2 sequences are SQVTM and ANQGSEA. The chain's CDR3 is CSVDSGNNEQFF. In DNA, the CDR3 is TGCAGCGTTGACAGCGGGAACAATGAGCAGTTCTTC.

The gene calls are TRBV4-2 and TRBJ1-4, with D possibly matching TRBD1 (5 bases). This CDR3 spans 14 amino acids. V was shortened by 1 base and J by 8 bases, with 11 bases between the two germline ends. Germline lookup yields CDR1 LGHNA and CDR2 YNFKEQ. The CDR3 DNA reads TGTGCCAGCAGCCAAGCATCGGAGGGGGAAAAACTGTTTTTT. Translating it yields CASSQASEGEKLFF.

This rearrangement joins TRBV24-1 to TRBJ2-3, with 11 positions matching TRBD1. The germline V gene encodes CDR1 KGHDR and CDR2 SFDVKD. This CDR3 region has 14 residues. V was clipped by 10 bases and J by 2 bases; unmatched bases: 4. The CDR3 here is CATEDRGHTDTQYF. The CDR3 region has the DNA TGTGCCACTGAGGACAGGGGGCACACAGATACGCAGTATTTT.

In this sample, this clone turned up a few times. This chain connects TRBV4-2 to TRBJ2-1; TRBD2 agrees at 7 bases. This CDR3 contains 16 residues. Germline V gene sequence: CDR1 LGHNA, CDR2 YNFKEQ. V gave up 1 base and J gave up 4 bases; unmatched junction bases: 7. The CDR3 coding sequence is TGTGCCAGCAGCCAAGCTGGGGGAGGGGTTTACAATGAGCAGTTCTTC. It yields the protein CASSQAGGGVYNEQFF.

The CDR3 DNA reads as TGCGCCAGCAGCTTGGCCGGGACTAGCGTAAACAATGAGCAGTTCTTC. Translated: CASSLAGTSVNNEQFF. This sequence joins TRBV5-1 and TRBJ2-1; 10 positions agree with TRBD2. V was pared by 0 bases and J by 5 bases, with 5 bases of the junction left unmatched. The CDR3 runs to 16 residues. CDR1 and CDR2 (germline): SGHRS, YFSETQ.

This clone was seen a single time. This chain uses TRBV28 with TRBJ1-5; TRBD1 might be the D (6 bases). In germline, CDR1 is MDHEN, CDR2 SYDVKM. The V end lost 7 bases, the J end lost 4 bases, and 14 bases lay between the germline ends. The CDR3 has 14 residues. CDR3 sequence reads: CASTTGQGNQPQHF. Here the CDR3 DNA reads TGTGCCAGCACCACGGGGCAGGGGAATCAGCCCCAGCATTTT.

The chain carries TRBV28 and TRBJ1-2; 8 bases fit TRBD1. V trimming: 5 bases; J trimming: 4 bases; junction bases outside the gene matches: 3. The CDR3 is 13 amino acids. Germline CDR1 MDHEN, CDR2 SYDVKM. CDR3 in DNA: TGTGCCAGCAGTCAGGGGGCGTTCTATGGCTACACCTTC. It yields the protein CASSQGAFYGYTF.

The chain combines TRBV28 with TRBJ1-3; D not resolved. The CDR3 loop spans 13 amino acids. Germline V CDR1 and CDR2: MDHEN, SYDVKM. V was clipped by 7 bases and J by 2 bases, with 9 bases between them. The CDR3 DNA reads TGTGCCAGCACCATCCTGCCTGGAAACACCATATATTTT. Residues: CASTILPGNTIYF.

The chain uses TRBV3-1 (or the pseudogene TRBV3-2) and TRBJ1-1; tentatively, D is TRBD1 (5 bases). The germline V gene has CDR1 LGHDT and CDR2 YNNKEL (reference sequence). The CDR3 length is 13 residues. Trimming left V 1 base short and J 11 bases short, with 14 bases between. This chain's CDR3 is CASSQAARGRAFF. In DNA, the CDR3 is TGTGCCAGCAGCCAAGCTGCTCGGGGCCGGGCTTTCTTT.

CDR3 sequence reads: CASSPTTTGDNEQFF. The CDR3 nucleotides are TGTGCCAGCAGCCCAACAACGACGGGGGACAATGAGCAGTTCTTC. The chain couples TRBV9 to TRBJ2-1, with D perhaps TRBD2 (6 bases). V lost 4 bases and J 5 bases, leaving 16 bases between the germline ends. This CDR3 spans 15 amino acids. Germline CDR1 SGDLS, CDR2 YYNGEE.